The clone carrying this T cell receptor beta chain was found once. V was clipped by 7 bases and J by 7 bases; unmatched bases: 6. CDR1 and CDR2 from the germline V gene are SQVTM and ANQGSEA. This CDR3 contains 12 residues. The data belong to a study of CD8 T cells in Susac syndrome. Study context: Patients with Susac syndrome who were sequenced included more than five with active disease and roughly eight in remission.

Random hexamers were used to reverse transcribe an amount of about 0.45 to 1 ug RNA. TCRdb re-derived calls from the immunoSEQ multiplex PCR reads in MiXCR, one entry per CDR3 protein. The table records roughly 89,000 distinct CDR3 sequences, about 96% of them present only once. Patients with Susac syndrome showed fulfilment of recently defined diagnostic criteria for definite or probable disease. The clonotype was recovered from a human donor with Susac syndrome. Sequenced material: CD8+ T cells from PBMCs. The chain employs TRBV29-1 and TRBJ2-1; 8 bases agree with TRBD1. This CDR3 reads CSAPRGHNEQFF. DNA for the CDR3: TGCAGCGCCCCCAGGGGGCATAATGAGCAGTTCTTC.